The 22 T cell receptor beta chains given below trace back to one sample, sequenced in a study of CD8+ T cells in alopecia areata. Extracted RNA was reverse transcribed, and the resulting cDNA served as sequencing template. Assay: immunoSEQ multiplex PCR; the TCRdb copy retains only in-frame clones and omits some. The repertoire has about 180,000 clones, around 50% of them found once; the top ten carry 14% to 15%. This specimen consisted of CD4+ T cells sorted from blood, obtained at week 0. Receptors originate from a human donor with alopecia areata.

The chain has TRBV29-1 and TRBJ1-2; D gene ambiguous. The CDR3 is 14 residues long. CDR1 is SQVTM and CDR2 is ANQGSEA in the germline V gene. V lost 2 bases and J 5 bases, leaving 15 bases between the germline ends. CDR3 amino acids: CSVESQAGFYGYTF. Here the CDR3 DNA reads TGCAGCGTTGAATCCCAGGCGGGCTTTTATGGCTACACCTTC.

As concerns this clone: This may be a read error: a much more frequent sequence differs by one nucleotide. The CDR3 DNA is TGTGCCAGCAGTCAGGGGGACTATGGCTACACCTTC. Residues: CASSQGDYGYTF. V and J are TRBV6-5 and TRBJ1-2; TRBD1 matches 7 bases. The CDR3 spans 12 residues. V trimming: 5 bases; J trimming: 3 bases; junction bases outside the gene matches: 0. From germline, CDR1 is MNHEY and CDR2 SVGAGI.

This clone was counted only a few times. This chain uses TRBV4-1 with TRBJ2-7, with TRBD2 identical over 11 bases. The CDR3 is 15 amino acids. With V trimmed by 2 bases and J by 5 bases, 5 bases remained unmatched. Germline CDR1 reads MGHRA; CDR2 reads YSYEKL. The CDR3 loop reads CASSQLGLAADEQYF. The CDR3 bases are TGCGCCAGCAGCCAACTGGGACTAGCGGCCGACGAGCAGTACTTC.

This clone was observed a handful of times. The chain recombines TRBV29-1 with TRBJ2-7, with 7 bases fitting TRBD2. V was pared by 3 bases and J by 6 bases, with 5 bases of the junction left unmatched. CDR1 and CDR2 (germline): SQVTM, ANQGSEA. The CDR3 length is 12 residues. CDR3 sequence: CSVEQRGSEQYF. The CDR3 DNA reads as TGCAGCGTTGAGCAGCGGGGCAGCGAGCAGTACTTC.

The genes are TRBV19 and TRBJ1-2; weak D call: TRBD1 (6 bases). The CDR3 spans 13 residues. With 5 bases removed from V and 5 bases from J, the gap between germline ends came to 12 bases. Germline assignment: CDR1 LNHDA and CDR2 SQIVND (reference sequence). The CDR3 reads CASSAAGEYGYTF. The CDR3 nucleotides read TGTGCCAGTAGTGCTGCAGGGGAATATGGCTACACCTTC.

The chain combines TRBV27 with TRBJ2-3; the match to TRBD2 covers 9 bases. In germline, CDR1 is MNHEY, CDR2 SMNVEV (reference sequence). This CDR3 has 19 residues. V trimming: 1 base; J trimming: 0 bases; junction bases outside the gene matches: 11. The CDR3 sequence is CASSLYPPRLAVSTDTQYF. The CDR3 DNA reads TGTGCCAGCAGTTTATACCCGCCGCGACTAGCGGTTAGCACAGATACGCAGTATTTT.

The chain uses TRBV10-3 and TRBJ2-7; TRBD1 is a possible D gene (5 bases). Germline V gene sequence: CDR1 ENHRY, CDR2 SYGVKD. The CDR3 is 14 amino acids. Trimming cost V 6 bases and J 0 bases, with 12 bases left between them. The CDR3 DNA reads TGTGCCATCAGAAGAGACGGACACTCCTACGAGCAGTACTTC. Amino acid sequence: CAIRRDGHSYEQYF.

V usage is TRBV29-1 and J usage is TRBJ1-1; TRBD1 aligns across 8 bases. Looked up from germline, CDR1 is SQVTM and CDR2 is ANQGSEA. The junction had 6 bases not matched to a gene; V was cut back by 3 bases and J by 0 bases. CDR3 size: 15 residues. This chain's CDR3 is CSVEWTGSLNTEAFF. The CDR3 DNA reads as TGCAGCGTTGAGTGGACAGGGAGCTTGAACACTGAAGCTTTCTTT.

V and J are TRBV30 and TRBJ1-2; D is unresolved. The CDR3 consists of 12 residues. Trimming pared 1 base from V and 5 bases from J, leaving 8 bases between. The germline gives CDR1 GTSNPN, CDR2 SVGIG (reference sequence). The chain's CDR3 is CAWSGGFYGYTF. CDR3 nucleotide sequence: TGTGCCTGGAGTGGCGGTTTTTATGGCTACACCTTC.

The rearrangement links TRBV6-5 to TRBJ1-6; D might be TRBD1 (6 bases). V was trimmed by 2 bases and J by 9 bases, leaving 14 bases between them. Germline assignment: CDR1 MNHEY and CDR2 SVGAGI. The CDR3 length is 15 residues. The DNA for the CDR3 is TGTGCCAGCAGTTACGACAGGCTCGGGAGTTCACCCCTCCACTTT. Protein sequence: CASSYDRLGSSPLHF.

This chain links TRBV6-5 with TRBJ1-5, with D possibly matching TRBD1 (5 bases). Germline V gene sequence: CDR1 MNHEY, CDR2 SVGAGI. The V end lost 6 bases, the J end lost 2 bases, and 11 bases lay between the germline ends. The CDR3 sequence is 14 residues long. DNA for the CDR3: TGTGCCAGCAGATCAGGGTATGGCAATCAGCCCCAGCATTTT. Protein product: CASRSGYGNQPQHF.

The J gene is TRBJ1-5, the V gene TRBV30; D is undetermined. This CDR3 region has 13 residues. The germline V gene encodes CDR1 GTSNPN and CDR2 SVGIG (reference sequence). Trimming removed 4 bases at V and 5 bases at J, with 12 bases between. This CDR3 is CAWTMAADQPQHF. CDR3 nucleotides: TGTGCCTGGACTATGGCGGCTGATCAGCCCCAGCATTTT.

The rearrangement joins TRBV5-6 to TRBJ1-1; D is unresolved. V was pared by 0 bases and J by 7 bases, with 7 bases between. The length of the CDR3 is 12 residues. Germline V lookup: CDR1 SGHDT, CDR2 YYEEEE. CDR3 DNA sequence: TGTGCCAGCAGCTTGGGCCGAGGTGAAGCTTTCTTT. This codes for CASSLGRGEAFF.

The chain joins TRBV7-9 to TRBJ1-5; D remains ambiguous. The CDR3 runs to 13 residues. The ends were cut back, 2 bases at V and 0 bases at J, with 2 bases in the middle. Germline V gene lookup returns CDR1 SEHNR and CDR2 FQNEAQ (reference sequence). The CDR3 DNA reads TGTGCCAGCAGCTTAAGTAGCAATCAGCCCCAGCATTTT. This codes for CASSLSSNQPQHF. The full variable domain, with the rest looked up from reference TRBV7-9 and TRBJ1-5, is DTGVSQNPRHKITKRGQNVTFRCDPISEHNRLYWYRQTLGQGPEFLTYFQNEAQLEKSRLLSDRFSAERPKGSFSTLEIQRTEQGDSAMYLCASSLSSNQPQHFGDGTRLSIL.

The chain combines TRBV29-1 with TRBJ2-1; D unclear. The CDR3 totals 13 residues. V shed 6 bases and J shed 9 bases, with 18 bases lying between them. The germline V gene encodes CDR1 SQVTM and CDR2 ANQGSEA. CDR3 sequence reads: CSVRSDGSPEQFF. The CDR3 coding sequence is TGCAGCGTCCGAAGCGACGGGTCCCCTGAGCAGTTCTTC.

This chain uses TRBV9 with TRBJ1-1, with a weak D call TRBD1 (5 bases). There are 15 residues in the CDR3. Trimming shortened V by 0 bases and J by 1 base, and 10 bases separated the two germline ends. Germline lookup yields CDR1 SGDLS and CDR2 YYNGEE. In nucleotides, the CDR3 is TGTGCCAGCAGCGTAGAGCCGGGGGGGAACACTGAAGCTTTCTTT. Protein product: CASSVEPGGNTEAFF.

The chain is built from TRBV28 and TRBJ1-6; no clear D gene. CDR3 length equals 11 residues. V shed 2 bases and J shed 14 bases, with 7 bases lying between them. From germline, CDR1 is MDHEN and CDR2 SYDVKM. Here the CDR3 DNA reads TGTGCCAGCAGTTTAGGGCGGGCCCTCCACTTT. Protein: CASSLGRALHF.

The rearrangement joins TRBV7-9 to TRBJ2-2; no clear D gene. The V gene lost 3 bases and the J gene lost 1 base, with 6 bases spanning the gap. Looked up from germline, CDR1 is SEHNR and CDR2 is FQNEAQ (reference sequence). This CDR3 is 14 amino acids long. CDR3 sequence reads: CASSLTGNTGELFF. The CDR3 DNA reads TGTGCCAGCAGCTTGACTGGGAACACCGGGGAGCTGTTTTTT.

The CDR3 DNA reads TGCAGCCCGACTGGTGGCGTAACCTACGAGCAGTACTTC. As protein: CSPTGGVTYEQYF. V gene TRBV29-1 combines with J gene TRBJ2-7; D is unresolved. With 8 bases removed from V and 2 bases from J, the gap between germline ends came to 16 bases. The CDR3 runs 13 residues. Germline V gene sequence: CDR1 SQVTM, CDR2 ANQGSEA.

V gene TRBV29-1 combines with J gene TRBJ1-1; D gene ambiguous. V was shortened by 5 bases and J by 0 bases, with 4 bases between the two germline ends. The CDR3 has 11 amino acids. Looked up from germline, CDR1 is SQVTM and CDR2 is ANQGSEA. CDR3: CSVLVNTEAFF. The CDR3 DNA is TGCAGCGTTCTGGTGAACACTGAAGCTTTCTTT.

This chain links TRBV29-1 with TRBJ2-2; unclear D gene. V was pared by 7 bases and J by 6 bases, with 9 bases between. Germline V gene data show CDR1 as SQVTM and CDR2 as ANQGSEA. This CDR3 contains 11 residues. The CDR3 sequence is CSAQVAGELFF. The CDR3 DNA reads TGCAGCGCCCAGGTGGCCGGGGAGCTGTTTTTT.

The V call is TRBV2, the J call TRBJ2-5; TRBD2 agrees at 9 bases. CDR3 size: 13 residues. CDR1 is SNHLY and CDR2 is FYNNEI in the germline V gene. Germline trimming cut 6 bases from V and 4 bases from J; bases unmatched to any gene: 3. CDR3 amino acids: CASRGLAGETQYF. The CDR3 nucleotides are TGTGCCAGCAGGGGACTAGCCGGAGAGACCCAGTACTTC.